This T cell receptor beta chain was recorded in a study of CD8+CD57+ T cells in acquired aplastic anemia. Whole-study context: The DNA of sorted CD4+ and CD8+ cells averaged 3.2 ug.

Flow cytometry had shown expanded CD8+CD57+ cells in the patients chosen for sequencing. The CDR3 loop spans 13 amino acids. Germline V gene lookup returns CDR1 DFQATT and CDR2 SNEGSKA (reference sequence). Deletions cut 0 bases from V and 6 bases from J, with 9 bases between. For CDR3 and TCR beta VDJ profiling, genomic DNA was the template used. TCRdb reanalysed the reads using MiXCR and keeps one entry per CDR3 protein. The sample carries about 240,000 distinct CDR3 sequences, around 45% recorded once. Whole-study results and caveats: Any difference that existed in CD8+ Simpson's diversity between patients and controls was not significant. Twenty-nine CD8+ CDR3 sequences were shared between patients and controls.

This clonotype was seen ten or more times. The antigen is not known. Specimen: sorted CD4+, CD8+, or CD8+CD57+ T cells (not recorded which) from PBMCs. The sequence was obtained from a human donor with aplastic anemia. This chain uses TRBV20-1 with TRBJ1-5, with D possibly TRBD1 on 6 matching bases. The CDR3 reads CSARDEGGQPQHF. CDR3 DNA sequence: TGCAGTGCTAGAGATGAAGGGGGTCAGCCCCAGCATTTT.